This T cell receptor (beta chain) is drawn from a study of siplizumab effects on memory and regulatory T cells (dated by TCRdb to the late 2010s). In the study overall: The study examined how the anti-CD2 antibody siplizumab affects alloreactive T-cell subsets in allogeneic mixed lymphocyte reactions built from human PBMCs. The study at large found these results: The cumulative frequency of alloreactive sequences that could be traced back to unstimulated CD4+ memory T cells was significantly reduced by siplizumab. In reactions with siplizumab, an average of approximately 69% of mappable alloreactive CD4+ clones were Treg-derived, compared with roughly 27% in control reactions. Unstimulated naive T cells appeared to be more diverse than memory T cells, and naive cells seemed to make a substantial contribution to the alloresponse. Roughly 75-96% of proliferating CD4+ or CD8+ clones could not be assigned a naive or memory phenotype. Sequences below about 10^-5 frequency were poorly captured, so only a minor fraction of alloreactive clones could be mapped to unstimulated subsets. The suppressive function of proliferating Tregs from siplizumab cultures was not functionally confirmed.

Sorted unstimulated T cells and proliferating T cells recovered from mixed lymphocyte reactions underwent TCRbeta CDR3 sequencing. Fresh whole blood from ten HLA-typed healthy donors was used as the source from which PBMCs were isolated. Unstimulated CD4+ regulatory T cells were FACS-sorted to map the origin of alloreactive clones. Libraries were prepared through the immunoSEQ multiplex PCR assay. Some 1.1 x 10^5 TCR templates per sample were assayed on the deep sequencing platform. Genomic DNA extracted from sorted T cells was the material used for TCRbeta CDR3 sequencing. Processing in the source paper ran as follows. The R programming language was used for clonal analysis of the TCRbeta CDR3 data. Unstimulated samples were compared with post-reaction CFSE-low samples to define alloreactive CD4+ and CD8+ clones. By matching sequences to the repertoires of sorted unstimulated Treg and non-Treg cells, each alloreactive CD4+ clone was assigned a regulatory or non-regulatory origin. Imported from immuneACCESS, the table was reduced by TCRdb to in-frame sequences with V and J called. These copies leave out some clones; in studies compared against another copy, an unresolved V gene accounts for under half, and the cause of the remainder is not known. V and J calls plus clone size are reproduced from that table; the DNA served to infer D and trimming. The sample includes about 69,000 clones, with around 90% observed a single time. The ten largest clones represent 1.5% to 2% of the sample.

With regard to this clone: Its antigen remains undetermined. Per-base quality was not reported, and no clone a single base away is much larger than it.

Sequencing was done on a sample of Tregs sorted from blood. The sequence was obtained from a human donor in good health.

The CDR3: CASSSARFRSGANVLTF. The DNA reads as follows: TGTGCCAGCAGCTCAGCGAGGTTTCGCTCTGGGGCCAACGTCCTGACTTTC. The chain is made from TRBV7-3 and TRBJ2-6; the D gene remains uncertain. From a lookup of the germline V gene, CDR1 and CDR2 are SGHTA and FQGTGA. The CDR3 starts with the cysteine, ends with the phenylalanine, and has 17 residues. The only DNA kept is the CDR3, 51 bases in frame from the first base. At the junction V is shortened by 4 bases and J by 0 bases, with 13 bases in between.